This note documents a single T cell receptor beta chain sequence. This entry belongs to a study of cytomegalovirus exposure and HLA in healthy donors. The study ran its PCR with 60 Vbeta and 13 Jbeta primers. Here immunoSEQ multiplex PCR was the method, and the copy in TCRdb shows in-frame clones only, minus some. The repertoire holds around 64,000 clones, with around 61% as singletons. This CDR3 region has 12 residues. Germline lookup yields CDR1 SGHTA and CDR2 FQGNSA. V shed 6 bases, J shed 5 bases, and the junction held 1 base outside the gene matches. Input material: PBMCs. This receptor was taken from a woman between 45 and 60 years old in good health and CMV-seronegative. The chain combines TRBV7-2 with TRBJ2-1; 7 nucleotides agree with TRBD2. DNA of the CDR3: TGTGCCAGCAGAAGCGGGGACAATGAGCAGTTCTTC. Its protein product is CASRSGDNEQFF.